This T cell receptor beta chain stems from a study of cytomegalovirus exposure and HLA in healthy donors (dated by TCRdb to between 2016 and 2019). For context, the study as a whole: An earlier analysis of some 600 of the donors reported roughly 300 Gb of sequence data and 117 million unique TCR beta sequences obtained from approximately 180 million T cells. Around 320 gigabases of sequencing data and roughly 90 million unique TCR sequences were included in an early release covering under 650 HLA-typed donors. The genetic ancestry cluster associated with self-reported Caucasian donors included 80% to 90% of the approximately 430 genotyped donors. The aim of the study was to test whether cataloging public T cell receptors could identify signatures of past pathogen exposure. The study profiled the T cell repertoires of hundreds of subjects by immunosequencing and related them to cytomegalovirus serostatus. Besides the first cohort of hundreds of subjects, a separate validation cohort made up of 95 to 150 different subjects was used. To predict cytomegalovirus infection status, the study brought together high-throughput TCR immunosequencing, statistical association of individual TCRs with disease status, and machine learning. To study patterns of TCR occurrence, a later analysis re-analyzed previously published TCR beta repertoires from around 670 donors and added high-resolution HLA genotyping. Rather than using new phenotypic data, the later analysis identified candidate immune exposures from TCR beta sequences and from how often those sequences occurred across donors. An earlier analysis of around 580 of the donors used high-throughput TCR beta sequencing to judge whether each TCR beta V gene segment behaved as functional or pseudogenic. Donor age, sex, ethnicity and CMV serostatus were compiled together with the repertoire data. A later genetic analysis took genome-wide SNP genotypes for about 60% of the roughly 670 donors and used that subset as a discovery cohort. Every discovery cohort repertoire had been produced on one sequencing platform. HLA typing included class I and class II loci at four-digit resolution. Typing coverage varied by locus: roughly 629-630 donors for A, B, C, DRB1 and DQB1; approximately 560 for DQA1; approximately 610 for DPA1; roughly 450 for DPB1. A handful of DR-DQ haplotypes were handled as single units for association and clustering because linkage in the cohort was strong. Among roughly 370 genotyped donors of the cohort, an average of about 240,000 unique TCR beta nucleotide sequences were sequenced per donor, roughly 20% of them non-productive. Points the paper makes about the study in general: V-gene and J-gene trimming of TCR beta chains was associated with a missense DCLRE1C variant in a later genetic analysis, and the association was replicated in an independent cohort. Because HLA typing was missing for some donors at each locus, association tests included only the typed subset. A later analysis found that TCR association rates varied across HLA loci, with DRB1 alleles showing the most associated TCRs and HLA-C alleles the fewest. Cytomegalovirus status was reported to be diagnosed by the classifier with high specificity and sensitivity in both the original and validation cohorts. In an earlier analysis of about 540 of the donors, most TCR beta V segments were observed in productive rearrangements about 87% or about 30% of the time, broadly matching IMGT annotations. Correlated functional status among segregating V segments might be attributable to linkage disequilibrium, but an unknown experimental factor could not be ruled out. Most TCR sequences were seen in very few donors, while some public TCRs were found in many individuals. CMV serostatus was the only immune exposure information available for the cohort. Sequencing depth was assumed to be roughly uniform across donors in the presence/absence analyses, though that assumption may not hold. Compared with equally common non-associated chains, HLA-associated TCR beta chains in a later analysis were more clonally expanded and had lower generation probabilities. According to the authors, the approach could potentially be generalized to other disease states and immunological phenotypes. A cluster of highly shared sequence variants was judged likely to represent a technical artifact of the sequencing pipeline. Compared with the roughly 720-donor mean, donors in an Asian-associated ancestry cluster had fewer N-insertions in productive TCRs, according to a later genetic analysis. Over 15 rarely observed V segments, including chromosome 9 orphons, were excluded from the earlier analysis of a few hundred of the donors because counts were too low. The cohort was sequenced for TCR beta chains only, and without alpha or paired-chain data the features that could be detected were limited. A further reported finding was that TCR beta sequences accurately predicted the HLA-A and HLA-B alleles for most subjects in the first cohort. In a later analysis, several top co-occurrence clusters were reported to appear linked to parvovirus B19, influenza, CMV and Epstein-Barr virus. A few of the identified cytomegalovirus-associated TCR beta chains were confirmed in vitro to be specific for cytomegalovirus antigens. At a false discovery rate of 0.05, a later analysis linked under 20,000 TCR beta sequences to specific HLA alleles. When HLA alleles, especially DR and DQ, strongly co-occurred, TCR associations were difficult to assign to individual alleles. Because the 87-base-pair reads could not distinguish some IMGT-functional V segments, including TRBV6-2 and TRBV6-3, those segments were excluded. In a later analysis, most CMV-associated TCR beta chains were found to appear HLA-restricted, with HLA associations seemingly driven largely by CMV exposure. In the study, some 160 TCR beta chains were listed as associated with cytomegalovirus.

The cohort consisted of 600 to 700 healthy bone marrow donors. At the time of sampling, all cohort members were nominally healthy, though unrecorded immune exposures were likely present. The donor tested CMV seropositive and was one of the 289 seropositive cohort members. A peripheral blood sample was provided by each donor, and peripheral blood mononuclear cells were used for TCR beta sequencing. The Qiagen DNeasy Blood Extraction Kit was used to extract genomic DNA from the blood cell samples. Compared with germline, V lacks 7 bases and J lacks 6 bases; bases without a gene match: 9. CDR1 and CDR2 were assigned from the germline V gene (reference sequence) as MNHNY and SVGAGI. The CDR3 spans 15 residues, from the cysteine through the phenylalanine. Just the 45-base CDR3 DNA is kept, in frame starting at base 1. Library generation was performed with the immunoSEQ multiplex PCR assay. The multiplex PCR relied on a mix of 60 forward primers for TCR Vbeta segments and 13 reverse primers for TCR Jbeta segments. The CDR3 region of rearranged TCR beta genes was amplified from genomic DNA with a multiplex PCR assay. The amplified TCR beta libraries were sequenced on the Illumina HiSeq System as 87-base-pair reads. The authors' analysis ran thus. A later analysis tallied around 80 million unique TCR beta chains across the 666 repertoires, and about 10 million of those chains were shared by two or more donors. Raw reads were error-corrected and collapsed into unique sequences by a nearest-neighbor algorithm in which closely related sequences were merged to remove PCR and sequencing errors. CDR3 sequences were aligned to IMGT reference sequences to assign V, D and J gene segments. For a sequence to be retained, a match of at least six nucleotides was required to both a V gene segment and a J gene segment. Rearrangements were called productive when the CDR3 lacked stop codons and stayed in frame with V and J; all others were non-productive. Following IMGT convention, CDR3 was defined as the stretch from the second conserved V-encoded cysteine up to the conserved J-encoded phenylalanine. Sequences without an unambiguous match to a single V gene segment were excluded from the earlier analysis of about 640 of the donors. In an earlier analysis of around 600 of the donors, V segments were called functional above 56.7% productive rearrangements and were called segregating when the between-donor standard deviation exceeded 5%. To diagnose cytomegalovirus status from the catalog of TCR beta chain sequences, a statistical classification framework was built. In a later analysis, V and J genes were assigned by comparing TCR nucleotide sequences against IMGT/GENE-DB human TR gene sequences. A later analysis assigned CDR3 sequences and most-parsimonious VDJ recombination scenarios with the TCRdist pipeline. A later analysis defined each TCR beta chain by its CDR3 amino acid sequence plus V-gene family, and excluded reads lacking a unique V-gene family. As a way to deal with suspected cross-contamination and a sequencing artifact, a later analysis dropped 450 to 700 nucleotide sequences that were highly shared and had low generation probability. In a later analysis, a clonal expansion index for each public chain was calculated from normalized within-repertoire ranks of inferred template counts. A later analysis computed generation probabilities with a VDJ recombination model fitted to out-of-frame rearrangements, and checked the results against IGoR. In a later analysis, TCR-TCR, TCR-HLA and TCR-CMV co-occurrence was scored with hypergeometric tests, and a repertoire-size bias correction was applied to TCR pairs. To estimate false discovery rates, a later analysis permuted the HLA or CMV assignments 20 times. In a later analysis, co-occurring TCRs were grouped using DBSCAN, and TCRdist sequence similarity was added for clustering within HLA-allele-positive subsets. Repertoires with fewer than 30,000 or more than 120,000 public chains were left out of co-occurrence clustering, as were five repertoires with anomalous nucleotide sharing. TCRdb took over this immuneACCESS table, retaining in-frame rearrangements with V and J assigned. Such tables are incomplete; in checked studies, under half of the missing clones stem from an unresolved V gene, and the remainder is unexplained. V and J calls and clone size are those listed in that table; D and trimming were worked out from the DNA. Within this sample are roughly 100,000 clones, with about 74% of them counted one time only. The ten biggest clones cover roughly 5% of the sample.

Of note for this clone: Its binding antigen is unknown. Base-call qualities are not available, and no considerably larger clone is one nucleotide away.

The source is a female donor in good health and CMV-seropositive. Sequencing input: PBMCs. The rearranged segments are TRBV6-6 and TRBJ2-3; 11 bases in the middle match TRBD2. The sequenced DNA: TGTGCCAGCATGAGAATTAGCGGGAGGGTGGATACGCAGTATTTT. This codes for CASMRISGRVDTQYF.